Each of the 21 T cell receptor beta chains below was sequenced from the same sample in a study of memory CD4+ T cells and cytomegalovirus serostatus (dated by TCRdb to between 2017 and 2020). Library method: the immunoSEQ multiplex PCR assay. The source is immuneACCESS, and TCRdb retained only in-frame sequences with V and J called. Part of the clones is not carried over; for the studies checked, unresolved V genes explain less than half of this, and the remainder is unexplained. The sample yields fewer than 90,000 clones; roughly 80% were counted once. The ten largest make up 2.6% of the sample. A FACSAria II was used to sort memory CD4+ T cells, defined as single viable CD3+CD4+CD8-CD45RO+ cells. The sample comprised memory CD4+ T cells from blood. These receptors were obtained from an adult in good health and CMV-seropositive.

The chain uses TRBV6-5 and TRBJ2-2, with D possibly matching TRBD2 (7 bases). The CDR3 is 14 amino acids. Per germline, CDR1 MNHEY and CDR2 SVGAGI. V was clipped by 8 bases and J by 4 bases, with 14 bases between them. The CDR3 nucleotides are TGTGCCAGCGGGGGGGGGCCTGCCACCGGGGAGCTGTTTTTT. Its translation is CASGGGPATGELFF.

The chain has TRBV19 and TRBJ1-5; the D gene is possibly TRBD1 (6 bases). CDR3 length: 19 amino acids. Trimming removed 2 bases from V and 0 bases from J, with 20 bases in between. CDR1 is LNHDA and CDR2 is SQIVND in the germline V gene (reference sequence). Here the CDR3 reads CASSIRRWGQSYSNQPQHF. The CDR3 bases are TGTGCCAGTAGTATAAGACGGTGGGGGCAGAGTTATAGCAATCAGCCCCAGCATTTT.

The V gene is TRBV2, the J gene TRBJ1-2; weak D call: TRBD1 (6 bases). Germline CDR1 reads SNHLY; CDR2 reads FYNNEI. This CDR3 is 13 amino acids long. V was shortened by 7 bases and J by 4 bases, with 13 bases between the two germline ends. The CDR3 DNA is TGTGCCAGCAAAGAGGGGGGGTTCTATGGCTACACCTTC. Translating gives CASKEGGFYGYTF.

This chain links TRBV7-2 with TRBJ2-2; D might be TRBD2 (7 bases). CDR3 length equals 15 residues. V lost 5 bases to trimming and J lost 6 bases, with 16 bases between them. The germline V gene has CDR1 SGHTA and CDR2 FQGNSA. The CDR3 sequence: CASSPLGGQSGELFF. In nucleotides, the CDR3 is TGTGCCAGCAGCCCCTTGGGGGGGCAGTCCGGGGAGCTGTTTTTT.

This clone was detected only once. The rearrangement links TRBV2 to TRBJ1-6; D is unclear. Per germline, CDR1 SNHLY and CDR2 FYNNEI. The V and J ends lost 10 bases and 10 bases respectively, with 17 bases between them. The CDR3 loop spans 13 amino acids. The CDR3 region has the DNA TGTGCCACTGGAGAACAGATGGGATCACCCCTCCACTTT. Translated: CATGEQMGSPLHF. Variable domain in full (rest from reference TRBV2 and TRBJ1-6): EPEVTQTPSHQVTQMGQEVILRCVPISNHLYFYWYRQILGQKVEFLVSFYNNEISEKSEIFDDQFSVERPDGSNFTLKIRSTKLEDSAMYFCATGEQMGSPLHFGNGTRLTVT.

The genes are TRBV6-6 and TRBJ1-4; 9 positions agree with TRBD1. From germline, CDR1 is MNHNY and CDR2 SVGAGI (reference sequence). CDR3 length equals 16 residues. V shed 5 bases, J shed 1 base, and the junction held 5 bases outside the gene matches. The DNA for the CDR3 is TGTGCCAGCAGTAGGGGGACAGGGCAAACTAATGAAAAACTGTTTTTT. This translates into CASSRGTGQTNEKLFF.

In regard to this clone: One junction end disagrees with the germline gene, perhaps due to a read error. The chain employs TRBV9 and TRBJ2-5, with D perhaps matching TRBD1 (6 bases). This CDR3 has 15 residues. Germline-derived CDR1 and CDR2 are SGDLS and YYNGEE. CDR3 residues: CASSVDTGRGETQYF. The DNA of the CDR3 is TGTGCCAGTAGCGTAGATACAGGGCGCGGAGAGACCCAGTACTTC.

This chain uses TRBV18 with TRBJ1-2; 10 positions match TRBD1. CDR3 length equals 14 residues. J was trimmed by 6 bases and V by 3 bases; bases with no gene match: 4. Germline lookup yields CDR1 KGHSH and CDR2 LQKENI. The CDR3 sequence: CASSPGTGEDGYTF. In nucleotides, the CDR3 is TGTGCCAGCTCACCCGGGACAGGGGAGGATGGCTACACCTTC.

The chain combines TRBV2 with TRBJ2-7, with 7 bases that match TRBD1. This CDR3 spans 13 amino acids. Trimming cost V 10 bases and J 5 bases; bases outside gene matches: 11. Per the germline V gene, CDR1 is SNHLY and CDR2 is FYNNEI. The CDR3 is CATSRVGGNEQYV. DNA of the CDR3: TGTGCCACCAGCCGGGTAGGGGGCAACGAGCAGTACGTC.

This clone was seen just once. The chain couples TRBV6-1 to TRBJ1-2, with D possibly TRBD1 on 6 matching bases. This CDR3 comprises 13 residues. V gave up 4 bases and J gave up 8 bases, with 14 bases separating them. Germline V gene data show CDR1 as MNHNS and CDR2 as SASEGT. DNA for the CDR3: TGTGCCAGCAGTGCAGGGGCCCCGGGGGGCTACACCTTC. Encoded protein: CASSAGAPGGYTF.

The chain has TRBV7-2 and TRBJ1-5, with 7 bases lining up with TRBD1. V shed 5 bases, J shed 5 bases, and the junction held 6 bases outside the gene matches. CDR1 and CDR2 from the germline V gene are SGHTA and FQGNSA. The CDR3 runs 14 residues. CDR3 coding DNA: TGTGCCAGCAGCCTGAGACAGGGATATCAGCCCCAGCATTTT. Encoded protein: CASSLRQGYQPQHF.

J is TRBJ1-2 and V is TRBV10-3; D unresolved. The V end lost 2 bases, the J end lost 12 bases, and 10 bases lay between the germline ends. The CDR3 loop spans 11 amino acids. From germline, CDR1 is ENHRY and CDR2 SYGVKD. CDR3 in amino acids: CAISEGSGNTF. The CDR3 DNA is TGTGCCATCAGTGAGGGCAGTGGGAACACCTTC.

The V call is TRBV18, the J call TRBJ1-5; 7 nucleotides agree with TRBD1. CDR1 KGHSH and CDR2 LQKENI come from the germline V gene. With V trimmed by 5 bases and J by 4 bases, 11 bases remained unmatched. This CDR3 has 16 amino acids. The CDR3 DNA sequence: TGTGCCAGCTCAACCTCACAGGGGAAGAGAAATCAGCCCCAGCATTTT. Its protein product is CASSTSQGKRNQPQHF. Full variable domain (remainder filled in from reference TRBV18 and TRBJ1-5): NAGVMQNPRHLVRRRGQEARLRCSPMKGHSHVYWYRQLPEEGLKFMVYLQKENIIDESGMPKERFSAEFPKEGPSILRIQQVVRGDSAAYFCASSTSQGKRNQPQHFGDGTRLSIL.

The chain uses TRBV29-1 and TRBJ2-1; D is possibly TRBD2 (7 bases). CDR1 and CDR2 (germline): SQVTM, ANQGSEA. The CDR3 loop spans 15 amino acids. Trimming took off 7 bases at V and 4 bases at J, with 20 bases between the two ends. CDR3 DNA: TGCAGCGCCACCCCGATGAGGGGGGGGTACAATGAGCAGTTCTTC. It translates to CSATPMRGGYNEQFF.

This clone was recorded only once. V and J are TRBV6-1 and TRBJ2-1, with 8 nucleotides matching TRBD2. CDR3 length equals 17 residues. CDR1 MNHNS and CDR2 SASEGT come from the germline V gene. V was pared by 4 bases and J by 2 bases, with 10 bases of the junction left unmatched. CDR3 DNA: TGTGCCAGCAGTGCCGCCCGACTAGCGCCCACCTACAATGAGCAGTTCTTC. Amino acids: CASSAARLAPTYNEQFF.

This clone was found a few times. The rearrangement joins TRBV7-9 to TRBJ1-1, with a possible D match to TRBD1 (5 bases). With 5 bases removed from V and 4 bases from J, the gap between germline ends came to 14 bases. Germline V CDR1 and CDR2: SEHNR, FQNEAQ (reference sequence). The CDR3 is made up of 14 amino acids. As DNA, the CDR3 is TGTGCCAGCAGCCCCCAGGGCGGGATCACTGAAGCTTTCTTT. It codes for CASSPQGGITEAFF.

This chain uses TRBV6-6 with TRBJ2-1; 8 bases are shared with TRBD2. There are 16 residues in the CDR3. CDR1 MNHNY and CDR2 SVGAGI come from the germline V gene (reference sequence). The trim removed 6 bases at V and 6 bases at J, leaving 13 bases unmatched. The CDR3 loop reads CASSGPRRGEGNEQFF. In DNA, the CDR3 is TGTGCCAGCAGCGGACCTCGGCGGGGGGAAGGCAATGAGCAGTTCTTC.

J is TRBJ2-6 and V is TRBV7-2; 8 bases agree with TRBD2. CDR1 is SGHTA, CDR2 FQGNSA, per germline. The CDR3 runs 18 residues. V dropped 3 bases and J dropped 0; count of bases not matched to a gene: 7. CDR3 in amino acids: CASSLRSGGFSGANVLTF. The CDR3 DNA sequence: TGTGCCAGCAGCTTGCGTTCGGGGGGGTTCTCTGGGGCCAACGTCCTGACTTTC. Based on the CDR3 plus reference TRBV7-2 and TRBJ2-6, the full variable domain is GAGVSQSPSNKVTEKGKDVELRCDPISGHTALYWYRQSLGQGLEFLIYFQGNSAPDKSGLPSDRFSAERTGGSVSTLTIQRTQQEDSAVYLCASSLRSGGFSGANVLTFGAGSRLTVL.

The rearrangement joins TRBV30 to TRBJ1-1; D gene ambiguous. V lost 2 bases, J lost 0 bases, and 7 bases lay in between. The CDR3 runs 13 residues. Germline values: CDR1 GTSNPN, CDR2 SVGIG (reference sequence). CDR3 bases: TGTGCCTGGAGTTCAGATATGAACACTGAAGCTTTCTTT. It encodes CAWSSDMNTEAFF.

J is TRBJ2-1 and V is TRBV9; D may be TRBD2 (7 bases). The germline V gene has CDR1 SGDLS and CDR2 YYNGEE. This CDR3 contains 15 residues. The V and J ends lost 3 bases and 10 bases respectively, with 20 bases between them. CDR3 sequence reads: CASSEGGSIGGEQFF. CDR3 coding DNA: TGTGCCAGCAGCGAGGGGGGGAGCATTGGGGGGGAGCAGTTCTTC. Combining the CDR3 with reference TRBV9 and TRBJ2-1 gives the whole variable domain DSGVTQTPKHLITATGQRVTLRCSPRSGDLSVYWYQQSLDQGLQFLIQYYNGEERAKGNILERFSAQQFPDLHSELNLSSLELGDSALYFCASSEGGSIGGEQFFGPGTRLTVL.

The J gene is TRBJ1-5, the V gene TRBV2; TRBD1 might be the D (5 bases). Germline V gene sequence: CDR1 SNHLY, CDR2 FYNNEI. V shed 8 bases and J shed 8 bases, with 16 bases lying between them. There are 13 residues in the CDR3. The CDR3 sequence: CASGRQSGEPQHF. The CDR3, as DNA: TGTGCCAGCGGACGACAGTCCGGGGAGCCCCAGCATTTT.